These 21 T cell receptor beta chains share one sample of origin, sequenced in a study of CD8+CD57+ T cells in acquired aplastic anemia. Flow cytometry had shown expanded CD8+CD57+ cells in the patients chosen for sequencing. Genomic DNA templated the TCR beta VDJ and CDR3 profiling. TCRdb re-derived calls from the reads in MiXCR, one entry per CDR3 protein. The sample consists of about 160,000 distinct CDR3 sequences, roughly 50% of them appearing once. The sample was sorted CD4+, CD8+, or CD8+CD57+ T cells (not recorded which) from PBMCs. These receptors came from a human donor with aplastic anemia.

This clonotype was seen a few times. One base away lies a much larger clone, so this may be a sequencing read error. The chain employs TRBV9 and TRBJ2-7, with TRBD1 matching 7 bases. Germline loops: CDR1 SGDLS, CDR2 YYNGEE. This CDR3 has 14 residues. The CDR3, as DNA: TGTGCCAGCAGCCCACCGGGACAGCCTTCCGAGCGGTACTTC. Residues: CASSPPGQPSERYF. The whole variable domain, remainder taken from reference TRBV9 and TRBJ2-7, is DSGVTQTPKHLITATGQRVTLRCSPRSGDLSVYWYQQSLDQGLQFLIQYYNGEERAKGNILERFSAQQFPDLHSELNLSSLELGDSALYFCASSPPGQPSERYFGPGTRLTVT.

The chain recombines TRBV7-6 with TRBJ2-5, with TRBD2 matching 7 bases. Germline values: CDR1 SGHVS, CDR2 FNYEAQ. Trimming at V came to 1 base and at J to 5 bases, leaving 13 bases not matched to a gene. This CDR3 region has 17 residues. Written as DNA, the CDR3 is TGTGCCAGCAGCTTAGGAACGGGAGGAGGATCGGGGGAGACCCAGTACTTC. Translating it yields CASSLGTGGGSGETQYF.

This clonotype was recorded a few times. The V call is TRBV2, the J call TRBJ2-7; D is undetermined. V shed 11 bases and J shed 2 bases, with 13 bases lying between them. Looked up from germline, CDR1 is SNHLY and CDR2 is FYNNEI. The CDR3 length is 12 residues. The CDR3 region is CAAKGTAYEQYF. CDR3 nucleotides: TGTGCCGCCAAGGGCACAGCCTACGAGCAGTACTTC.

With respect to this clonotype: Its ends do not fully match the called genes, so a read error is possible. The chain has TRBV10-3 and TRBJ1-5; D is unresolved. The CDR3 is 14 amino acids. Germline CDR1 is ENHRY and CDR2 is SYGVKD. The CDR3 protein is CAISEREVNRPQHF. The CDR3 DNA reads as TGTGCCATCAGTGAGCGGGAGGTCAATCGGCCCCAGCATTTT.

A few counts support this clonotype. J is TRBJ1-5 and V is TRBV30; D is ambiguous. This CDR3 contains 13 residues. With 0 bases removed from V and 3 bases from J, the gap between germline ends came to 6 bases. CDR1 is GTSNPN, CDR2 SVGIG, per germline (reference sequence). The CDR3 DNA reads as TGTGCCTGGAGTGTAGGCCCCAATCAGCCCCAGCATTTT. It yields the protein CAWSVGPNQPQHF.

The table lists this clonotype with a few counts. CDR3 bases: TGTGCCTGGAGCCCAGGGGTCTATAATGAAAAACTGTTTTTT. This encodes CAWSPGVYNEKLFF. The chain joins TRBV30 to TRBJ1-4; weak D call: TRBD1 (6 bases). CDR3 length: 14 amino acids. CDR1 and CDR2 from the germline V gene are GTSNPN and SVGIG (reference sequence). Trimming shortened V by 3 bases and J by 4 bases, and 12 bases separated the two germline ends. The full variable domain, in which reference TRBV30 and TRBJ1-4 provide the parts outside the CDR3, is SQTIHQWPATLVQPVGSPLSLECTVEGTSNPNLYWYRQAAGRGLQLLFYSVGIGQISSEVPQNLSASRPQDRQFILSSKKLLLSDSGFYLCAWSPGVYNEKLFFGSGTQLSVL.

The chain joins TRBV5-6 to TRBJ2-7; TRBD2 agrees at 7 bases. Losses at the gene ends were 7 bases for V and 5 bases for J; bases not matched to a gene: 12. This CDR3 is 14 amino acids long. Germline CDR1 and CDR2: SGHDT and YYEEEE. Here the CDR3 reads CASATSGAVDEQYF. The CDR3 DNA is TGTGCCAGCGCTACGAGCGGGGCCGTGGACGAGCAGTACTTC.

This clonotype was detected only a few times. The chain recombines TRBV7-2 with TRBJ2-7; maybe TRBD2 (5 bases). Looked up from germline, CDR1 is SGHTA and CDR2 is FQGNSA. The CDR3 loop spans 13 amino acids. Trimming took 5 bases from V and 3 from J, leaving 11 bases between them. The CDR3 DNA is TGTGCCAGCAGCCCACGACGGGGCTACGAGCAGTACTTC. Translating it yields CASSPRRGYEQYF.

The gene calls are TRBV29-1 and TRBJ1-2, with D tentatively TRBD1 (6 bases). Germline values: CDR1 SQVTM, CDR2 ANQGSEA. V lost 2 bases to trimming and J lost 2 bases, with 9 bases between them. The CDR3 extends over 13 amino acids. CDR3 protein: CSVERTANYGYTF. DNA of the CDR3: TGCAGCGTTGAACGGACAGCCAACTATGGCTACACCTTC.

The table lists this clonotype with many counts. J is TRBJ1-2 and V is TRBV7-9; 7 nucleotides line up with TRBD1. Germline CDR1 is SEHNR and CDR2 is FQNEAQ (reference sequence). Unmatched junction bases numbered 3, after V lost 5 bases and J lost 6 bases. The CDR3 runs 12 residues. CDR3 nucleotides: TGTGCCAGCAGCCAAGACAGGGATGGCTACACCTTC. Its protein product is CASSQDRDGYTF.

This clonotype was seen a few times. A much larger clone differs from this one at a single base, so this may be a read error. This sequence joins TRBV5-1 and TRBJ2-1; D is unclear. V lost 2 bases and J lost 4, with 10 bases in between. The CDR3 contains 14 residues. Germline V CDR1 and CDR2: SGHRS, YFSETQ. The CDR3 protein is CASSLGRQYNEQFF. The DNA for the CDR3 is TGCGCCAGCAGCTTAGGACGCCAATACAATGAGCAGTTCTTC.

This clonotype has a handful of counts. An end of the junction differs from the germline gene, which may be a read error. The chain uses TRBV24-1 and TRBJ2-7, with TRBD1 matching over 7 bases. The CDR3 totals 15 residues. Per the germline V gene, CDR1 is KGHDR and CDR2 is SFDVKD. The CDR3, as DNA: TGTGCCAGCAGTTTAGCAGGGGGTGTAAACTACGAGCAGTACTTC. Its translation: CASSLAGGVNYEQYF.

The CDR3 here is CASSGGEGASYNEQFF. The DNA for the CDR3 is TGTGCCAGCAGCGGGGGGGAGGGGGCTTCCTACAATGAGCAGTTCTTC. The chain is built from TRBV11-1 and TRBJ2-1; tentatively, D is TRBD1 or TRBD2 (7 bases each). V lost 5 bases, J lost 1 base, and 15 bases lay in between. CDR1 SGHAT and CDR2 FQDESV come from the germline V gene (reference sequence). The CDR3 consists of 16 residues.

Notes on this clonotype: The junction does not match germline at one end; this may be a read error. The chain couples TRBV15 to TRBJ2-7; 8 positions agree with TRBD1. The CDR3 is 16 residues long. Germline V gene data show CDR1 as LNHNV and CDR2 as YYDKDF (reference sequence). The CDR3 loop is CATSSSIGTGNYERYF. The CDR3 nucleotides read TGTGCCACCAGCAGTTCCATCGGGACAGGAAACTACGAGCGGTACTTC.

This sequence joins TRBV7-3 and TRBJ2-1; possible D gene TRBD1, 6 bases. Trimming removed 8 bases from V and 4 bases from J, with 9 bases in between. The CDR3 is 12 residues long. Germline CDR1 SGHTA, CDR2 FQGTGA. CDR3 in DNA: TGTGCCAGCGGGACAACATACAATGAGCAGTTCTTC. Its translation: CASGTTYNEQFF.

The chain combines TRBV19 with TRBJ2-6; no definite D call. Trimming left V 5 bases short and J 1 base short, with 3 bases between. There are 13 residues in the CDR3. CDR1 and CDR2 (germline): LNHDA, SQIVND (reference sequence). The DNA of the CDR3 is TGTGCCAGTAGTGAGTCTGGGGCCAACGTCCTGACTTTC. Translating gives CASSESGANVLTF.

The CDR3 coding sequence is TGTGCCAGTAGTATGGGTTGGGGCTACGAGCAGTACTTC. This encodes CASSMGWGYEQYF. The chain is built from TRBV7-3 and TRBJ2-7; D is uncertain. The germline V gene has CDR1 SGHTA and CDR2 FQGTGA. The CDR3 is 13 residues long. V lost 9 bases, J lost 3 bases, and 15 bases lay in between.

Many counts were recorded for this clonotype. The chain uses TRBV9 and TRBJ2-7, with D possibly matching TRBD1 (5 bases). CDR1 is SGDLS and CDR2 is YYNGEE in the germline V gene. This CDR3 spans 14 amino acids. Trimming removed 0 bases at V and 5 bases at J, with 12 bases between. The CDR3 loop is CASSVAQAPHEQYF. The DNA for the CDR3 is TGTGCCAGCAGCGTAGCACAGGCCCCCCACGAGCAGTACTTC.

Concerning this clonotype: A read error may be the cause here, since a much bigger clone is one base away. The chain is built from TRBV2 and TRBJ1-5; D might be TRBD1 (5 bases). Germline V gene data show CDR1 as SNHLY and CDR2 as FYNNEI. The CDR3 spans 12 residues. Deletions cut 8 bases from V and 6 bases from J, with 11 bases between. The CDR3 coding sequence is TGTGCCAGCGCCGGGACGAGTCAGCCCCAGCATTTT. It specifies CASAGTSQPQHF.

In regard to this clonotype: This sequence may be a read error, since a much larger clone differs from it by one base. The chain joins TRBV14 to TRBJ1-2; the D is unclear. Deletions cut 0 bases from V and 4 bases from J, with 9 bases between. The germline CDR1 and CDR2 sequences are SGHDN and FVKESK. This CDR3 region has 14 residues. The CDR3: CASSQDADFYGYTF. Here the CDR3 DNA reads TGTGCCAGCAGCCAAGATGCGGATTTCTATGGCTACACCTTC.

Comments on this clonotype: This may arise from a read error, as a much more abundant clone is one base away. The chain is built from TRBV9 and TRBJ2-3, with 7 positions matching TRBD2. This CDR3 is 15 amino acids long. Germline V gives CDR1 SGDLS, CDR2 YYNGEE. The CDR3 nucleotides are TGTGCCAGCACCCCGGGGCCTAGCGGCACAGATACGCGGTATTTT. Protein product: CASTPGPSGTDTRYF.